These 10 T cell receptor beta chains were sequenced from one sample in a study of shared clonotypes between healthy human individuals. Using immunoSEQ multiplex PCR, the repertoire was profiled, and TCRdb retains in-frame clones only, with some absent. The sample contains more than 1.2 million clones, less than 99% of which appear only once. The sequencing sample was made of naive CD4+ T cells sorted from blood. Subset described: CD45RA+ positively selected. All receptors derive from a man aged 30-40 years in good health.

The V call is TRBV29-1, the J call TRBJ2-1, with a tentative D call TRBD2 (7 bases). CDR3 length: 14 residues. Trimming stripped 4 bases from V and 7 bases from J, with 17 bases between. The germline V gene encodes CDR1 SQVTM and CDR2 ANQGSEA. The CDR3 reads CSVVGGRQVNEQFF. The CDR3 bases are TGCAGCGTTGTCGGCGGGAGACAGGTGAATGAGCAGTTCTTC.

Here the CDR3 reads CASSTPPNTGELFF. The CDR3 nucleotides are TGTGCCAGCAGCACGCCGCCGAACACCGGGGAGCTGTTTTTT. This chain links TRBV5-4 with TRBJ2-2; D is unresolved. Trimming cost V 4 bases and J 0 bases, with 7 bases left between them. Germline loops: CDR1 SGHNT, CDR2 YYREEE (reference sequence). CDR3 length: 14 residues.

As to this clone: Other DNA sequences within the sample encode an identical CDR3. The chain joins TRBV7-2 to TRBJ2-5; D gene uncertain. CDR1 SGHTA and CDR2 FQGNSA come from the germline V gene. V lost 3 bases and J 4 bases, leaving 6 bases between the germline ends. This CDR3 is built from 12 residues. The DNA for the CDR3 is TGTGCCAGCAGCTTGACCAGAGAGACCCAGTACTTC. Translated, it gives CASSLTRETQYF. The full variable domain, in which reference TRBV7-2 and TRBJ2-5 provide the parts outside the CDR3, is GAGVSQSPSNKVTEKGKDVELRCDPISGHTALYWYRQSLGQGLEFLIYFQGNSAPDKSGLPSDRFSAERTGGSVSTLTIQRTQQEDSAVYLCASSLTRETQYFGPGTRLLVL.

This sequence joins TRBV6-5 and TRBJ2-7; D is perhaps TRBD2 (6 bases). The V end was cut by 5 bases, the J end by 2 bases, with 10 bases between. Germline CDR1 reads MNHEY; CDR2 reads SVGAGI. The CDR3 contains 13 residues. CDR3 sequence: CASSISGAYEQYF. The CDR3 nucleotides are TGTGCCAGCAGTATCTCGGGGGCCTACGAGCAGTACTTC.

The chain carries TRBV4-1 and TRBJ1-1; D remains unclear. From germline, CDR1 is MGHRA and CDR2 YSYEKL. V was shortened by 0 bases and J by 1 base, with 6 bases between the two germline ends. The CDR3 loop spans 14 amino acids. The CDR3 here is CASSQDLRNTEAFF. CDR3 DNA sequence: TGCGCCAGCAGCCAAGATCTGAGGAACACTGAAGCTTTCTTT.

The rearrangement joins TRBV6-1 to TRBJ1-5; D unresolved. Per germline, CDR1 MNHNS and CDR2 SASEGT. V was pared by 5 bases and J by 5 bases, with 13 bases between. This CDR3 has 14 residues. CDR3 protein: CASSWERLYQPQHF. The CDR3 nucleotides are TGTGCCAGCAGTTGGGAACGGCTGTATCAGCCCCAGCATTTT.

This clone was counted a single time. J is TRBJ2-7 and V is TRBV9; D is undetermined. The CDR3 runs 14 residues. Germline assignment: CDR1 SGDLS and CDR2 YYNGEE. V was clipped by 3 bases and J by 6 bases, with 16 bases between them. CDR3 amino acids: CASSARFKGAEQYF. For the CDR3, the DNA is TGTGCCAGCAGCGCCCGGTTTAAGGGTGCCGAGCAGTACTTC.

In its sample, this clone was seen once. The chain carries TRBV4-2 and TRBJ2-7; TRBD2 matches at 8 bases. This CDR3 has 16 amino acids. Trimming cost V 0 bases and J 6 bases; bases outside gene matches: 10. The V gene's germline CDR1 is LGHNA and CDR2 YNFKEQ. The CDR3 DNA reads TGTGCCAGCAGCCAAGATCCCGGGGGACTAGGTTTCGAGCAGTACTTC. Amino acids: CASSQDPGGLGFEQYF.

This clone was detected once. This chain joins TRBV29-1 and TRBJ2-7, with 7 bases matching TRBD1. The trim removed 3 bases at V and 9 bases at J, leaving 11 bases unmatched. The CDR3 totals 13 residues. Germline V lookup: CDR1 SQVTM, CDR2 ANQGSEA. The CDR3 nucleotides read TGCAGCGTTGATAAAGGGACAGCCAAGGGGCAGTACTTC. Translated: CSVDKGTAKGQYF.

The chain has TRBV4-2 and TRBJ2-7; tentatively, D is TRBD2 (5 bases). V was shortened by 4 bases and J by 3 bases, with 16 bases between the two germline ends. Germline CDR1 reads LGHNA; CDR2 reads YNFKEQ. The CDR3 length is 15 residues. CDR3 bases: TGTGCCAGCAGCCTACGTGTAGACGGGAACTACGAGCAGTACTTC. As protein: CASSLRVDGNYEQYF.